The 9 T cell receptor beta chains listed next were all sequenced from one sample in a study of T cell changes during pregnancy in multiple sclerosis. Sequencing was performed with immunoSEQ multiplex PCR; in TCRdb, only in-frame clones are kept and a portion is missing. The table has about 17,000 clones, roughly 83% seen once. Sequenced here: CD8+ T cells from peripheral blood mononuclear cells, sampled in the third trimester of pregnancy. These receptors all stem from a female donor in good health, enrolled as a control in a pregnancy study.

The rearrangement links TRBV2 to TRBJ2-7, with TRBD1 matching 7 bases. The CDR3 runs to 13 residues. With 6 bases clipped from V and 2 bases from J, the junction kept 4 bases outside the gene matches. Germline CDR1 and CDR2: SNHLY and FYNNEI. In DNA, the CDR3 is TGTGCCAGCAGCATAGGACAGGCCTACGAGCAGTACTTC. Encoded protein: CASSIGQAYEQYF.

This clone was observed at least ten times. The chain has TRBV11-2 and TRBJ1-1; tentatively, D is TRBD1 (6 bases). The germline gives CDR1 SGHAT, CDR2 FQNNGV. The V gene lost 8 bases and the J gene lost 3 bases, with 13 bases spanning the gap. The CDR3 totals 13 residues. CDR3 sequence reads: CASAEGEYTEAFF. In DNA form, the CDR3 reads TGTGCCAGCGCTGAGGGGGAGTACACTGAAGCTTTCTTT.

J is TRBJ2-5 and V is TRBV10-3; maybe TRBD1 (6 bases). V lost 2 bases to trimming and J lost 5 bases, with 21 bases between them. CDR1 ENHRY and CDR2 SYGVKD come from the germline V gene. CDR3 length equals 17 residues. CDR3 protein: CAISEGGPRGSWETQYF. CDR3 DNA sequence: TGTGCCATCAGTGAGGGGGGCCCGCGCGGTTCCTGGGAGACCCAGTACTTC.

The rearrangement links TRBV2 to TRBJ2-1; 9 bases agree with TRBD2. The CDR3 is 15 amino acids. Germline assignment: CDR1 SNHLY and CDR2 FYNNEI. The junction had 8 bases not matched to a gene; V was cut back by 7 bases and J by 4 bases. The CDR3 nucleotides read TGTGCCAGCAACTCGCGGGGGGGACTATACAATGAGCAGTTCTTC. As protein: CASNSRGGLYNEQFF.

In DNA form, the CDR3 reads TGTGCCAGCAGTGAATGGTTTCTACAGGGGGCTCAGCCCCAGCATTTT. Its translation is CASSEWFLQGAQPQHF. This chain uses TRBV6-1 with TRBJ1-5; 9 bases are a match to TRBD1. Trimming took 2 bases from V and 6 from J; bases not matched to a gene: 8. CDR3 size: 16 residues. The germline V gene encodes CDR1 MNHNS and CDR2 SASEGT.

The CDR3 bases are TGTGCCAGCAGCTTATGGTTTGGAGGACAGGACACTGAAGCTTTCTTT. Its protein product is CASSLWFGGQDTEAFF. V and J are TRBV11-2 and TRBJ1-1, with 7 bases fitting TRBD1. The germline V gene encodes CDR1 SGHAT and CDR2 FQNNGV. This CDR3 contains 16 residues. Unmatched junction bases numbered 9, after V lost 2 bases and J lost 3 bases.

The gene calls are TRBV27 and TRBJ2-7; 11 bases align to TRBD2. The CDR3 totals 13 residues. Germline V gives CDR1 MNHEY, CDR2 SMNVEV (reference sequence). Unmatched junction bases numbered 5, after V lost 11 bases and J lost 2 bases. CDR3 loop: CAVTSGATYEQYF. CDR3 nucleotides: TGTGCCGTGACTAGCGGGGCTACCTACGAGCAGTACTTC.

This clone was detected once. The chain carries TRBV18 and TRBJ2-7, with 9 positions matching TRBD2. Losses at the gene ends were 2 bases for V and 2 bases for J; bases not matched to a gene: 4. Per germline, CDR1 KGHSH and CDR2 LQKENI. The CDR3 extends over 15 amino acids. Here the CDR3 reads CASSPERGATYEQYF. For the CDR3, the DNA is TGTGCCAGCTCACCAGAGCGGGGGGCTACCTACGAGCAGTACTTC. The full variable domain, in which reference TRBV18 and TRBJ2-7 provide the parts outside the CDR3, is NAGVMQNPRHLVRRRGQEARLRCSPMKGHSHVYWYRQLPEEGLKFMVYLQKENIIDESGMPKERFSAEFPKEGPSILRIQQVVRGDSAAYFCASSPERGATYEQYFGPGTRLTVT.

The genes are TRBV30 and TRBJ2-1; 8 bases line up with TRBD2. CDR1 and CDR2 from the germline V gene are GTSNPN and SVGIG (reference sequence). The CDR3 covers 14 residues. J lost 10 bases, V lost 0 bases, and 8 bases had no gene match. The CDR3 loop is CAWSVGGRIREQFF. CDR3 nucleotides: TGTGCCTGGAGTGTCGGCGGGAGGATCAGGGAGCAGTTCTTC.